One and the same sample provided the 19 T cell receptor beta chains below, sequenced in a study of shared clonotypes between healthy human individuals. TCRdb keeps only in-frame clones here, not all; method: immunoSEQ multiplex PCR. The sample lists over a million clones, more than 75% seen once, with approximately 0.56% in the top ten. Sequenced: memory CD4+ T cells from PBMCs. Regarding subset: CD45RA-negative fraction. The receptors come from a man aged 18-30 years in good health. Some clones in this sample may be carry-over from other donors' samples.

The chain combines TRBV5-1 with TRBJ2-1; 9 nucleotides align to TRBD2. This CDR3 comprises 15 residues. Germline V CDR1 and CDR2: SGHRS, YFSETQ. V lost 4 bases and J lost 10; bases outside the gene matches: 12. CDR3 nucleotides: TGCGCCAGCAGCAAGCTAGCGGGAATTAAACAGGAGCAGTTCTTC. It encodes CASSKLAGIKQEQFF.

The chain recombines TRBV27 with TRBJ2-2; TRBD1 agrees at 10 bases. Germline CDR1 MNHEY, CDR2 SMNVEV (reference sequence). CDR3 length: 15 residues. Trimming at V came to 7 bases and at J to 8 bases, leaving 10 bases not matched to a gene. The CDR3 reads CASTPRDRGSGELFF. Here the CDR3 DNA reads TGTGCCAGCACCCCTCGGGACAGGGGTTCGGGGGAGCTGTTTTTT.

The rearrangement links TRBV4-1 to TRBJ2-1; 14 nucleotides align to TRBD2. The length of the CDR3 is 20 residues. In germline, CDR1 is MGHRA, CDR2 YSYEKL. V was clipped by 1 base and J by 6 bases; unmatched bases: 14. CDR3 sequence (DNA): TGCGCCAGCAGCCAAGTGGGACTAGCGGGAGAAAAGGAGGGCTCCAATGAGCAGTTCTTC. It is translated as CASSQVGLAGEKEGSNEQFF.

The genes are TRBV30 and TRBJ2-1; TRBD1 aligns across 11 bases. Germline V gives CDR1 GTSNPN, CDR2 SVGIG (reference sequence). CDR3 length: 16 amino acids. With 1 base clipped from V and 6 bases from J, the junction kept 8 bases outside the gene matches. This CDR3 reads CAWSGVDRGLSNEQFF. In DNA, the CDR3 is TGTGCCTGGAGTGGGGTGGACAGGGGGCTAAGCAATGAGCAGTTCTTC.

This rearrangement joins TRBV28 to TRBJ1-1; D call uncertain. Germline CDR1 and CDR2: MDHEN and SYDVKM. This CDR3 region has 11 residues. Trimming shortened V by 3 bases and J by 11 bases, and 10 bases separated the two germline ends. This CDR3 reads CASSLASEAFF. The CDR3 DNA is TGTGCCAGCAGTTTGGCGTCGGAGGCTTTCTTT.

V usage is TRBV7-2 and J usage is TRBJ2-2, with D maybe TRBD2 (5 bases). Trimming pared 5 bases from V and 9 bases from J, leaving 16 bases between. The CDR3 totals 14 residues. Germline-derived CDR1 and CDR2 are SGHTA and FQGNSA. The CDR3 DNA reads TGTGCCAGCAGCCCCGACTACCTCGCGCGGGAGCTGTTTTTT. This sequence encodes CASSPDYLARELFF.

V usage is TRBV19 and J usage is TRBJ1-4; D is unresolved. Trimming removed 7 bases from V and 10 bases from J, with 19 bases in between. The CDR3 contains 14 residues. The V gene's germline CDR1 is LNHDA and CDR2 SQIVND (reference sequence). CDR3 loop: CASKLLEGKGKLFF. CDR3 nucleotides: TGTGCCAGTAAGTTATTGGAAGGAAAAGGAAAACTGTTTTTT.

The rearrangement links TRBV4-3 to TRBJ2-3; TRBD2 is a possible D gene (6 bases). Trimming shortened V by 3 bases and J by 2 bases, and 12 bases separated the two germline ends. The CDR3 consists of 15 residues. Germline-derived CDR1 and CDR2 are LGHNA and YSLEER. The CDR3 here is CASSHASADTDTQYF. The CDR3, as DNA: TGCGCCAGCAGCCACGCTAGCGCGGACACAGATACGCAGTATTTT.

Of note for this clone: One junction end does not reproduce the germline sequence, and a read error may be involved. The sample carries other DNA sequences with the same CDR3. V is TRBV7-3 and J is TRBJ2-1; D unresolved. CDR3 length: 11 amino acids. Germline-derived CDR1 and CDR2 are SGHTA and FQGTGA. CDR3 amino acids: CASSSNNEQFF. The CDR3 DNA follows: TGTGCCAGCAGCTCCAACAATGAGCAGTTCTTC.

The V gene is TRBV9, the J gene TRBJ2-2, with 12 nucleotides matching TRBD2. This CDR3 has 17 amino acids. Per the germline V gene, CDR1 is SGDLS and CDR2 is YYNGEE. J gave up 6 bases and V 4 bases, and 10 bases lay outside the gene matches. DNA of the CDR3: TGTGCCAGCAGCCTTGGACTAGCGGGACCACTCGCCGGGGAGCTGTTTTTT. Its translation is CASSLGLAGPLAGELFF.

The gene calls are TRBV11-2 and TRBJ2-2; 7 nucleotides align to TRBD2. The CDR3 totals 15 residues. Germline V gene lookup returns CDR1 SGHAT and CDR2 FQNNGV. J gave up 1 base and V 5 bases, and 4 bases lay outside the gene matches. The CDR3 loop reads CASSAGLKNTGELFF. CDR3 DNA: TGTGCCAGCAGCGCGGGACTAAAGAACACCGGGGAGCTGTTTTTT.

A word on this clone: This sequence is one base from a far larger clone and is likely a read error. Other DNA sequences in the sample encode the same CDR3. The rearrangement joins TRBV7-8 to TRBJ1-2, with D unresolved. The CDR3 contains 12 residues. With 4 bases removed from V and 2 bases from J, the gap between germline ends came to 5 bases. The germline gives CDR1 SGHVS, CDR2 FQNEAQ. The CDR3 loop is CASSSGNYGYTF. In nucleotides, the CDR3 is TGTGCCAGCAGCTCCGGGAACTATGGCTACACCTTC.

CDR3 protein: CASSQGRTYQETQYF. The CDR3, as DNA: TGCGCCAGCAGCCAAGGGAGAACATACCAAGAGACCCAGTACTTC. The chain couples TRBV4-3 to TRBJ2-5; D is undetermined. V was shortened by 1 base and J by 0 bases, with 9 bases between the two germline ends. The CDR3 has 15 amino acids. Looked up from germline, CDR1 is LGHNA and CDR2 is YSLEER.

The chain joins TRBV11-2 to TRBJ2-3, with D maybe TRBD1 (5 bases). V was cut by 4 bases and J by 8 bases, with 16 bases left in between. This CDR3 has 14 residues. Germline assignment: CDR1 SGHAT and CDR2 FQNNGV. The CDR3 bases are TGTGCCAGCAGCTCCCAGGGTCGCGCGGTTACGCAGTATTTT. Its protein product is CASSSQGRAVTQYF.

This clone was observed a handful of times. The rearrangement joins TRBV25-1 to TRBJ2-3, with D possibly being TRBD1 or TRBD2 (6 bases each). The CDR3 consists of 14 residues. Germline assignment: CDR1 MGHDK and CDR2 SYGVNS. Trimming took 6 bases from V and 2 from J, leaving 12 bases between them. CDR3 region: CASRGAGNTDTQYF. CDR3 DNA: TGTGCCAGCAGGGGGGCGGGAAACACAGATACGCAGTATTTT.

The genes are TRBV25-1 and TRBJ1-3; 9 bases match TRBD1. Germline values: CDR1 MGHDK, CDR2 SYGVNS. The CDR3 is 15 amino acids. The V gene end was trimmed by 4 bases and the J gene end by 4 bases; junction bases not matched to a gene: 5. In nucleotides, the CDR3 is TGTGCCAGCAGTGTTAACAGGGGGCCGGGAAACACCATATATTTT. Its translation is CASSVNRGPGNTIYF.

The chain links TRBV28 to TRBJ2-1; 9 nucleotides line up with TRBD2. CDR3 size: 14 residues. Trimming took 8 bases from V and 6 from J; bases not matched to a gene: 8. Germline CDR1 and CDR2: MDHEN and SYDVKM. CDR3 bases: TGTGCCAGCTCTGGGCGGGAGGGCCCCAATGAGCAGTTCTTC. As protein: CASSGREGPNEQFF.

The rearrangement links TRBV2 to TRBJ2-7; D unresolved. With 0 bases removed from V and 4 bases from J, the gap between germline ends came to 7 bases. The CDR3 spans 13 residues. Germline values: CDR1 SNHLY, CDR2 FYNNEI. The CDR3: CASSEAHGYEQYF. The CDR3 nucleotides are TGTGCCAGCAGTGAAGCGCACGGATACGAGCAGTACTTC.

The rearrangement links TRBV9 to TRBJ2-2; 8 bases fit TRBD2. The CDR3 spans 17 residues. CDR1 and CDR2 from the germline V gene are SGDLS and YYNGEE. Unmatched junction bases numbered 11, after V lost 0 bases and J lost 7 bases. The CDR3, as DNA: TGTGCCAGCAGCGTAGACCCATCGGGAGGGGCGGACGGGGAGCTGTTTTTT. Translated: CASSVDPSGGADGELFF.